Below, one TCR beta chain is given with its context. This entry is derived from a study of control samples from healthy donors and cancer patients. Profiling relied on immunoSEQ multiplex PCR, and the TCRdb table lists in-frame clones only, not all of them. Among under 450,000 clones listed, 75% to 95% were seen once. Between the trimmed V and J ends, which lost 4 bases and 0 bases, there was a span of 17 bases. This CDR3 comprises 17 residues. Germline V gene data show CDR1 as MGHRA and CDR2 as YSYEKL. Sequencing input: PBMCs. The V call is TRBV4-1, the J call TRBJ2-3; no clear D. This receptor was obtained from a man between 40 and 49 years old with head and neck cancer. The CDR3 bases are TGCGCCAGCAGCCCAAGGATTTTTGGGGATAGCACAGATACGCAGTATTTT. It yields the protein CASSPRIFGDSTDTQYF.